This T cell receptor (beta chain) emerged from a study of T cell changes during pregnancy in multiple sclerosis. Concerning this clone itself: Germline and junction disagree at one end, which may indicate a read error.

The CDR3 is 16 amino acids. Germline CDR1 and CDR2: MNHNS and SASEGT. The protocol was immunoSEQ multiplex PCR, while the TCRdb copy is restricted to in-frame clones and leaves out a portion. The sample carries 57,000 or so clones, approximately 90% recorded once. This TCR was recovered from a female donor in good health, enrolled as a control in a pregnancy study. This chain connects TRBV6-1 to TRBJ1-6; 7 bases agree with TRBD1. The material was peripheral blood, obtained after pregnancy. The CDR3 loop is CASSEAGQPYNSPLHF. The CDR3, as DNA: TGTGCCAGCAGCGAAGCGGGACAGCCCTATAATTCACCCCTCCACTTT.